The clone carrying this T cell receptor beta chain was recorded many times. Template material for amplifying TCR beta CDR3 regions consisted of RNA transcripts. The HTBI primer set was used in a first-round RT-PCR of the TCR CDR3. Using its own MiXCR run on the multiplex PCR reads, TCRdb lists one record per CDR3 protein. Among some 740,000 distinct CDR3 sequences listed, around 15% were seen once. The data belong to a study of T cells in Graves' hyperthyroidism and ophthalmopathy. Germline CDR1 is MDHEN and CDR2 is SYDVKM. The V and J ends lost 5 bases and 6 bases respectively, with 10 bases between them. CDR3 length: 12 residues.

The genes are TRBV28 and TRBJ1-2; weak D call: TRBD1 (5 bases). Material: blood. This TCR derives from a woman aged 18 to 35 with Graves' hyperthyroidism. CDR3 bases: TGTGCCAGCAGTGCAATGGACAATGGCTACACCTTC. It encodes CASSAMDNGYTF.